A single sample is the source of the 2 T cell receptor beta chains below, sequenced in a study of cytomegalovirus exposure and HLA in healthy donors. PCR employed 60 Vbeta and 13 Jbeta primers. Sequencing was performed with immunoSEQ multiplex PCR; in TCRdb, only in-frame clones are kept and a portion is missing. The table includes around 100,000 clones, 60% to 85% detected once. Specimen: PBMCs. Source of these receptors: a female donor in good health and CMV-seropositive.

In this sample, this clone turned up a few times. The CDR3, as DNA: TGTGCCAGCAGCTCCTTGGACAGGGGGCTACAACTGTTTTTT. Protein: CASSSLDRGLQLFF. V usage is TRBV11-1 and J usage is TRBJ1-4; 11 bases match TRBD1. This CDR3 is 14 amino acids long. Trimming cost V 4 bases and J 12 bases; bases outside gene matches: 7. From germline, CDR1 is SGHAT and CDR2 FQDESV (reference sequence).

This clone was counted a few times. The CDR3, as DNA: TGTGCCAGCAGCGTAGGACTAGCGGGGTCGGCAATTTACAATGAGCAGTTCTTC. Its protein is CASSVGLAGSAIYNEQFF. This chain uses TRBV9 with TRBJ2-1; TRBD2 agrees at 11 bases. With V trimmed by 0 bases and J by 4 bases, 9 bases remained unmatched. CDR1 and CDR2 (germline): SGDLS, YYNGEE. The CDR3 consists of 18 residues.